The rows below give T cell receptor beta chains drawn from one sample of a study of T cell responses to AZD1222 COVID-19 vaccine. The method was immunoSEQ multiplex PCR; TCRdb's version includes in-frame clones alone and lacks a portion of them. Here the sample spans more than 150,000 clones, 90% being singletons. The input for sequencing was peripheral blood, taken on day 0 of AZD1222 vaccination. The receptors originated from an adult in good health. CDR3s include the opening cysteine and the closing phenylalanine or tryptophan. The D gene is left open where the match is weak. Clone size appears in some rows only: once, few, many, or a class for an expanded clone.

d_gene	abundance	v_gene	j_gene	CDR3nt	CDR3aa
NA	NA	TRBV7-9	TRBJ2-7	TGTGCCAGCAGCTTCTACCCCCGGGGCCCCTACGAGCAGTACTTC	CASSFYPRGPYEQYF
NA	NA	TRBV19	TRBJ2-2	TGTGCCAGTAGAGTCTTAAGCACTAGCAGCACCGGGGAGCTGTTTTTT	CASRVLSTSSTGELFF
NA	NA	TRBV28	TRBJ1-5	TGTGCCAGCAGTTCCGGCGACAGGAGGAGCAATCAGCCCCAGCATTTT	CASSSGDRRSNQPQHF
TRBD2	NA	TRBV7-2	TRBJ2-3	TGTGCCAGCAGCTTCCTGACTAGCGGGGCCCCCACAGATACGCAGTATTTT	CASSFLTSGAPTDTQYF
NA	NA	TRBV5-4	TRBJ2-3	TGTGCCAGCAGCTTGTCGCAGGGTCGGATTGAGGTTTTT	CASSLSQGRIEVF
TRBD1	NA	TRBV5-1	TRBJ1-3	TGCGCCAGCAGCGAAGGACAGGGGAGGGGAAACACCATATATTTT	CASSEGQGRGNTIYF
NA	NA	TRBV6-1	TRBJ1-5	TGTGCCAGCAGTGAAGCTTCCCCCATTGCGGGACAACTTAGCAATCAGCCCCAGCATTTT	CASSEASPIAGQLSNQPQHF
NA	once	TRBV7-9	TRBJ1-2	TGTGCCAGCAGCTTAAACGACATCCGTGGCTACACCTTC	CASSLNDIRGYTF
NA	NA	TRBV6-1	TRBJ2-5	TGTGCCAGCAGTGAAGACAGGGAAGCGACCCAGTACTTC	CASSEDREATQYF
NA	NA	TRBV27	TRBJ1-5	TGTGCCAGCACTAACAGGGGCAATCAGCCCCAGCATTTT	CASTNRGNQPQHF
NA	NA	TRBV14	TRBJ1-4	TGTGCCAGCAGCGACAAGGGTGCAACTAATGAAAAACTGTTTTTT	CASSDKGATNEKLFF
NA	NA	TRBV2	TRBJ2-3	TGTGCCAGCACGGGCCCCAGGGAAGATACGCAGTATTTT	CASTGPREDTQYF
NA	NA	TRBV19	TRBJ1-5	TGTGCCAGTACCGATCCCGAGGGCAATCAGCCCCAGCATTTT	CASTDPEGNQPQHF
NA	NA	TRBV7-8	TRBJ1-1	TGTGCCAGCAGCTTACAGGGGTGGAACACTGAAGCTTTCTTT	CASSLQGWNTEAFF
NA	NA	TRBV5-1	TRBJ2-1	TGCGCCAGCAGCTTGGCTCCCGGGAGCTCCTACAATGAGCAGTTCTTC	CASSLAPGSSYNEQFF
NA	NA	TRBV7-2	TRBJ1-3	TGTGCCAGCAGCTTAGCGGCGGCCTCTGGAAACACCATATATTTT	CASSLAAASGNTIYF
TRBD2	NA	TRBV9	TRBJ2-3	TGTGCCAGCAGCGCTAGCGGGAGAACGGATACGCAGTATTTT	CASSASGRTDTQYF
NA	NA	TRBV27	TRBJ1-5	TGTGCCAGCAGTTTTAATTTTGGCAGGGGAGGAGGGCAGCCCCAGCATTTT	CASSFNFGRGGGQPQHF
TRBD1	NA	TRBV18	TRBJ1-6	TGTGCCAGCTCACCACAGGGACAGGGGGGTTCACCCCTCCACTTT	CASSPQGQGGSPLHF
NA	NA	TRBV12-3/TRBV12-4	TRBJ2-7	TGTGCCAGCAGTTTGAGTAGGAACTACGAGCAGTACTTC	CASSLSRNYEQYF
TRBD2	NA	TRBV5-4	TRBJ2-5	TGTGCCAGCAGCATCCCGACTGGGAGGGGAGAGACCCAGTACTTC	CASSIPTGRGETQYF
TRBD2	many	TRBV5-6	TRBJ2-5	TGTGCCAGCAGCAGGGGAGCGGGAGTGTCGGGAGAGACCCAGTACTTC	CASSRGAGVSGETQYF
NA	once	TRBV11-2	TRBJ1-6	TGTGCCAGCAGCCCCATCTCCGGGACTGTGGATTCACCCCTCCACTTT	CASSPISGTVDSPLHF
TRBD1	NA	TRBV5-4	TRBJ1-4	TGTGCCAGCAGCTTGCGTCAGGGGGCTCGTGAAAAACTGTTTTTT	CASSLRQGAREKLFF
NA	NA	TRBV19	TRBJ1-2	TGTGCCAGTAGTATTCTCATTGGAGGGAACTATGGCTACACCTTC	CASSILIGGNYGYTF
NA	NA	TRBV27	TRBJ2-2	TGTGCCAGCAGTTTAAATCAGGGAATCAGGACCGGGGAGCTGTTTTTT	CASSLNQGIRTGELFF
TRBD1	NA	TRBV4-1	TRBJ1-1	TGCGCCAGCAGCCATGATACGGACAGGGTGAACACTGAAGCTTTCTTT	CASSHDTDRVNTEAFF
NA	NA	TRBV24-1	TRBJ2-3	TGTGCCACCGAATCCAATCGGGGGCGAGTCACAGATACGCAGTATTTT	CATESNRGRVTDTQYF
TRBD1	NA	TRBV7-2	TRBJ1-6	TGTGCCAGCAGCTTAGAGGGGGCTAAGAATTCACCCCTCCACTTT	CASSLEGAKNSPLHF
NA	NA	TRBV3-1/TRBV3-2	TRBJ2-5	TGTGCCAGCAGCCAACCGACTGGGGCCCAAGAGACCCAGTACTTC	CASSQPTGAQETQYF
TRBD1	NA	TRBV29-1	TRBJ1-2	TGCAGCGTCGAGACAGGGGCTCTCGGCTACACCTTC	CSVETGALGYTF
TRBD1	NA	TRBV6-6	TRBJ1-5	TGTGCCAGCAGTTTTGGACAGGGACGACAGCCCCAGCATTTT	CASSFGQGRQPQHF
NA	NA	TRBV28	TRBJ2-7	TGTGCCAGCAGTTTACCGGCGGGCGAGCAGTACTTC	CASSLPAGEQYF
NA	NA	TRBV6-1	TRBJ1-2	TGTGCCAGCAGTGAACCAGTTATGAATGGCTACACCTTC	CASSEPVMNGYTF
NA	NA	TRBV24-1	TRBJ1-5	TGTTCGTACAGGTATAGCAATCAGCCCCAGCATTTT	CSYRYSNQPQHF
TRBD2	NA	TRBV10-3	TRBJ2-1	TGTGCCATCACCCCTGGACTAGCGGGAGGGCCTAATGAGCAGTTCTTC	CAITPGLAGGPNEQFF